Listed here are 2 T cell receptor beta chains from one sample, sequenced in a study of follicular helper T cells after annual influenza vaccination. TCRdb's copy holds only in-frame clones and misses some; the assay was immunoSEQ multiplex PCR. The sample shows approximately 9,000 clones, about four fifths of them seen only once. Time point meaning: 2014-2015 season, 7 days after vaccination. The sequencing used CXCR5+ CD38- circulating T follicular helper cells from blood, collected 7 days after influenza vaccination. As to subset: circulating Tfh, non-naive CD4+CXCR5+PD-1+ (ICOS+CD38+ or ICOS-CD38-). The receptors were gathered from an adult who received the influenza vaccine.

This clone came up once. V and J are TRBV29-1 and TRBJ2-3; D not resolved. The CDR3 is made up of 13 amino acids. Germline V lookup: CDR1 SQVTM, CDR2 ANQGSEA. V was clipped by 7 bases and J by 0 bases, with 11 bases between them. This CDR3 reads CSARPSSTDTQYF. In DNA form, the CDR3 reads TGCAGCGCCCGGCCATCTAGCACAGATACGCAGTATTTT.

The rearrangement uses TRBV27 and TRBJ1-6; TRBD1 matches at 8 bases. Germline V gives CDR1 MNHEY, CDR2 SMNVEV (reference sequence). With 6 bases clipped from V and 9 bases from J, the junction kept 7 bases outside the gene matches. The CDR3 is 14 amino acids. The CDR3 sequence: CASRGQASTSPLHF. For the CDR3, the DNA is TGTGCCAGCAGGGGACAGGCCTCTACTTCACCCCTCCACTTT.